Listed here are 15 T cell receptor beta chains from one sample, sequenced in a study of tissue T cells after allogeneic stem cell transplantation (dated by TCRdb to 2022 to 2024). The method behind the library was the immunoSEQ multiplex PCR assay. This is the immuneACCESS table as TCRdb keeps it, with only in-frame sequences that have V and J called. A part of the clones is gone; compared with another copy, unresolved V genes explain less than half, and the rest is unexplained. The sample records over 650 clones, under 55% of which are singletons. The ten largest clones take up nearly 30% of the sample. Interpreted using the paper, the time point label stands for: mouse harvest day 14 after allogeneic transplant. Each mouse graft consisted of 10^7 T-cell-depleted bone marrow cells plus 10^6 splenic CD5+ T cells and was given by tail vein injection. The sequenced sample consisted of liver tissue. Receptors were obtained from a female BALB/c mouse given C57BL/6 T cells with graft-versus-host disease after an allogeneic hematopoietic cell transplant.

Points on this clone: The gene names here belong to mouse. The CDR3 loop is CASSSHRGDTQYF. The sequenced part of the CDR3 DNA is TGTGCCAGCAGTTCCCACAGGGGAGACACCCAGTAC. The chain has TRBV26 and TRBJ2-5; TRBD1 matches at 7 bases. The read ends 1 residue before the CDR3 terminus; that terminus is restored from the germline J gene. Germline CDR1 KGHPV, CDR2 FQNQEV (reference sequence). CDR3 length equals 13 residues. Germline trimming cut 5 bases from V and 5 bases from J; bases unmatched to any gene: 4.

Regarding this clone: All gene names here are mouse names. The read terminates 1 residue ahead of where the CDR3 ends, so the germline J gene completes it. The J gene is TRBJ1-4, the V gene TRBV13-2; D is uncertain. The ends were cut back, 4 bases at V and 5 bases at J, with 9 bases in the middle. This CDR3 spans 13 amino acids. Germline V gene data show CDR1 as NNHNN and CDR2 as SYGAGS (reference sequence). The covered CDR3 bases are TGTGCCAGCGGTAATGGACGGAACGAAAGATTATTT. Protein product: CASGNGRNERLF. The whole CDR3 reads CASGNGRNERLFF.

As to this clone: Gene names are the mouse ones. The missing CDR3 end, 1 residue past where the read stops, is filled in from the germline J gene. The rearrangement uses TRBV4 and TRBJ1-4, with 11 bases that match TRBD1. The CDR3 totals 15 residues. Germline trimming cut 3 bases from V and 4 bases from J; bases unmatched to any gene: 1. Germline V gives CDR1 LGHDT, CDR2 YNNKQL (reference sequence). The DNA read from the CDR3 is TGTGCCAGCAGCTACGGGACAGGGGGCAACGAAAGATTATTT. Its translation is CASSYGTGGNERLF. The entire CDR3 protein reads CASSYGTGGNERLFF.

Notes on this clone: Mouse names are used for the genes. The DNA ends 1 residue before the CDR3 does, and the rest of the CDR3 is filled in from the germline J gene. This chain joins TRBV1 and TRBJ1-1, with 7 bases identical to TRBD1. This CDR3 is 15 amino acids long. Per the germline V gene, CDR1 is NSQYPW and CDR2 is LRSPGD (reference sequence). The J segment lost 4 bases and the V segment lost 1 base, leaving 6 bases of the junction unmatched. The CDR3 bases that were read are TGCACCTGCAGTGCAGGACAGGGTCGGGGCACAGAAGTCTTC. As protein: CTCSAGQGRGTEVF. The full CDR3 protein is CTCSAGQGRGTEVFF.

As for this clone: Genes and germline are mouse. The sequenced fragment ends 1 residue before the CDR3 boundary, so the rest is inferred from the germline J gene. The genes are TRBV26 and TRBJ1-1; the D is unclear. Germline CDR1 and CDR2: KGHPV and FQNQEV (reference sequence). Trimming removed 5 bases from V and 1 base from J, with 8 bases in between. The CDR3 has 13 residues. The CDR3 bases that were read are TGTGCCAGCAGTAGGAGCGTAAACACAGAAGTCTTC. Protein: CASSRSVNTEVF. The entire CDR3 protein reads CASSRSVNTEVFF.

Points on this clone: Gene labels here are mouse ones. The read falls 1 residue short of the CDR3 end, and the missing part is taken from the germline J gene. This chain links TRBV31 with TRBJ2-4; perhaps TRBD1 as D (5 bases). Trimming removed 3 bases at V and 1 base at J, with 11 bases between. The CDR3 runs 14 residues. Germline assignment: CDR1 GKSSPN and CDR2 SITVG. CDR3 protein: CAWRHRGGQNTLYF. CDR3 DNA (partial): TGTGCCTGGAGGCATAGGGGTGGTCAAAACACCTTGTAC.

This clone was observed a few times. Genes and germline come from the mouse. The read ends 1 residue shy of where the CDR3 ends; the end is completed using the germline J gene. The rearrangement joins TRBV3 to TRBJ2-7; D gene unclear. Germline CDR1 is SNHLY and CDR2 is FYNGKV (reference sequence). CDR3 length: 10 residues. Trimming removed 4 bases at V and 7 bases at J, with 5 bases between. The sequenced CDR3 bases are TGTGCCAGCAGCTGGAGGGAACAGTAC. Translation gives CASSWREQY. The CDR3 in full is CASSWREQYF. Drawing the rest from reference TRBV3 and TRBJ2-7, the complete variable domain is GPKVLQIPSHQIIDMGQMVTLNCDPVSNHLYFYWYKQILGQQMEFLVNFYNGKVMEKSKLFKDQFSVERPDGSYFTLKIQPTALEDSAVYFCASSWREQYFGPGTRLTVL.

Worth noting for this clone: Gene names follow the mouse nomenclature. The observed sequence ends 1 residue before the CDR3 terminus, with the missing tail filled in from the germline J gene. The V gene is TRBV3, the J gene TRBJ1-2; possible D gene TRBD1, 6 bases. Germline V gene data show CDR1 as SNHLY and CDR2 as FYNGKV (reference sequence). Trimming took off 2 bases at V and 4 bases at J, with 11 bases between the two ends. CDR3 length: 14 amino acids. The CDR3 protein is CASSLNREGSDYTF. The DNA read from the CDR3 is TGTGCCAGCAGCTTAAACAGGGAGGGCTCCGACTACACC.

This clone was found a few times. The gene names here belong to mouse. The DNA ends 1 residue before the CDR3 does, and the rest of the CDR3 is filled in from the germline J gene. The chain recombines TRBV2 with TRBJ1-3; perhaps TRBD1 as D (6 bases). Germline loops: CDR1 LGHNA, CDR2 YSYQKL. The length of the CDR3 is 15 residues. V dropped 0 bases and J dropped 4 bases, with 10 bases sitting between them. CDR3 DNA (partial): TGTGCCAGCAGCCAAGAGGGCAGGGGAGGAAATACGCTCTAT. This encodes CASSQEGRGGNTLY. The whole CDR3 protein reads CASSQEGRGGNTLYF.

In the case of this clone: The listed genes are named as in mouse. The read halts 1 residue ahead of the CDR3 end, with the missing end drawn from the germline J gene. The chain is built from TRBV26 and TRBJ2-2; TRBD1 matches 8 bases. Germline V gene sequence: CDR1 KGHPV, CDR2 FQNQEV (reference sequence). Germline trimming cut 4 bases from V and 4 bases from J; bases unmatched to any gene: 2. The CDR3 contains 14 residues. The CDR3 bases that were read are TGTGCCAGCAGTCGACAGGGGAGCACCGGGCAGCTCTAC. Translation gives CASSRQGSTGQLY. The entire CDR3 sequence reads CASSRQGSTGQLYF.

In its sample, this clone ranks as large (0.1 to 1%). Gene labels here are mouse ones. The read terminates 1 residue ahead of where the CDR3 ends, so the germline J gene completes it. The chain is built from TRBV12-1 and TRBJ1-3; 10 bases match TRBD1. This CDR3 comprises 17 residues. The germline CDR1 and CDR2 sequences are SGHSN and HYEKVE. V was pared by 2 bases and J by 0 bases, with 6 bases of the junction left unmatched. Partial CDR3 DNA: TGTGCCAGCTCTCCCATTCGGGACAGGGGTTCTGGAAATACGCTCTAT. Translating gives CASSPIRDRGSGNTLY. The entire CDR3 is CASSPIRDRGSGNTLYF.

A remark on this clone: The genes and germline here are from mouse. The read falls 1 residue short of the CDR3 end, and the missing part is taken from the germline J gene. The V and J genes are TRBV26 and TRBJ1-4, with 7 bases aligning to TRBD1. Germline V gives CDR1 KGHPV, CDR2 FQNQEV (reference sequence). The CDR3 is 13 residues long. J gave up 4 bases and V 6 bases, and 2 bases lay outside the gene matches. CDR3 amino acids: CASSRDSNERLFF. CDR3 bases read: TGTGCCAGCAGCCGGGACAGCAACGAAAGATTATTT.

Worth noting for this clone: Gene names follow the mouse nomenclature. The read comes to an end 1 residue before the CDR3 does, leaving the germline J gene to fill in the end. The V call is TRBV13-2, the J call TRBJ1-3; D is ambiguous. Trimming left V 0 bases short and J 0 bases short, with 4 bases between. This CDR3 has 14 residues. Germline-derived CDR1 and CDR2 are NNHNN and SYGAGS (reference sequence). CDR3 DNA, as far as it was read: TGTGCCAGCGGTGATGTTAATTCTGGAAATACGCTCTAT. Protein sequence: CASGDVNSGNTLY. The whole CDR3 protein is CASGDVNSGNTLYF.

For this clone: Here the gene names and germline are mouse. The CDR3 goes on 1 residue after the read ends, and that part is filled in from the germline J gene. The V gene is TRBV1, the J gene TRBJ1-2; D remains unclear. V was cut by 4 bases and J by 0 bases, with 6 bases left in between. The CDR3 is made up of 13 amino acids. Germline V gene sequence: CDR1 NSQYPW, CDR2 LRSPGD (reference sequence). The CDR3 sequence is CTCSDTANSDYTF. CDR3 DNA, as far as it was read: TGCACCTGCAGTGACACTGCAAACTCCGACTACACC.

This clone was found once. The listed genes are named as in mouse. With the read ending 1 residue before the CDR3 end, the germline J gene is used to fill in that end. The rearrangement uses TRBV1 and TRBJ2-4, with a weak D call TRBD2 (6 bases). The germline V and J ends were trimmed by 4 bases and 0 bases, with 8 bases remaining between them. Germline loops: CDR1 NSQYPW, CDR2 LRSPGD (reference sequence). The CDR3 is made up of 14 amino acids. The CDR3 bases that were read are TGCACCTGCAGTGGGGACTCTAGTCAAAACACCTTGTAC. The encoded protein is CTCSGDSSQNTLY. The complete CDR3 sequence is CTCSGDSSQNTLYF.